Listed below are T cell receptor beta chains from one sample, sequenced in a study of blood T cells in healthy people across ages. TCRdb analysed the 5' RACE reads with MiXCR anew, one entry per CDR3 protein. Here the sample spans 650,000 to 700,000 distinct CDR3 sequences, 40% to 65% being singletons. The source material was blood. All receptors derive from a woman at least 80 years old in good health. Both conserved end residues are trimmed from each CDR3. Clone size is not always given. Where it is, it says once, few, many or a class for expanded clones.

abundance	v_gene	CDR3aa
-	TRBV25-1	ASSSPLGQY
-	TRBV20-1	SASPAGGEKTGELF
few	TRBV4-1	ASSQEIRTSVNEQF
few	TRBV7-2	ASSSGVHWSTDTQY
-	TRBV6-5	ASSGGNQETQY
few	TRBV29-1	SVAGQGRYEQY
many	TRBV6-6	ASLWGGGTDTQY
-	TRBV5-1	ASSLAGVQGTGELF
many	TRBV3-1	ASSQSPGLGGEKLF
few	TRBV28	ASSLTGGRHNEQY
-	TRBV5-5	ASSLARAGSPPH
-	TRBV24-1	ATSDLSSGRRDTQY
many	TRBV20-1	SAGTGAVMNTQY
-	TRBV5-1	ASTTTGTSGYNEQF
-	TRBV25-1	ASSAPSGSGETQY
-	TRBV6-6	ASTPRAGEAF
-	TRBV4-1	ASRLTTGALTDTQY
-	TRBV7-9	ASSRDANTEAF
-	TRBV7-9	ASSSQGQEQY
once	TRBV3-1	ASSHNKGLATYCEQY
-	TRBV7-6	ASSLPGPQETQY
-	TRBV3-1	ASSQKVETGGYNEQF
-	TRBV7-6	ASNLLTSGGGQF
once	TRBV20-1	SATVRYEQY
few	TRBV3-1	ASSQRLACEQY
few	TRBV20-1	SARDSPSRF
-	TRBV25-1	ASNKGSSYNEQF
-	TRBV29-1	SVEFMGIGYQETQY
-	TRBV6-2/TRBV6-3	ASSYRRGGAGSYEQY
-	TRBV25-1	ASSGLGDGRWEDTQY
-	TRBV10-3	AISESIGTGVDPAF
-	TRBV12-3/TRBV12-4	ASSLVPGSTEAF
once	TRBV7-2	ASSFQQGAQETQY
many	TRBV27	ASSQKQGYEQY
-	TRBV5-4	ASGPRITGGQNTEAF
-	TRBV7-2	ASSLDRGSNYGYT
-	TRBV24-1	ATSDYSSSYNEQF
-	TRBV20-1	SATSASGGPDTQY
-	TRBV7-8	ASSPPLGDRSYEQY
many	TRBV7-2	ASSLAGGGPYEQY
-	TRBV20-1	SARDQTGLDYEQY
few	TRBV14	ASSHGTYERY
many	TRBV9	ASSVGPSGLDQETQY
-	TRBV28	ASTLGGVPSYEQY
-	TRBV12-3/TRBV12-4	ASSHDNGPYEQY
many	TRBV12-3/TRBV12-4	ASSLRDRYEQY
once	TRBV5-4	ASSPFYADTQY
-	TRBV7-2	ASSVTGNVYEQY
-	TRBV18	ASSLSGTNTEAF
once	TRBV20-1	SARDFRGRAGSSYEQY